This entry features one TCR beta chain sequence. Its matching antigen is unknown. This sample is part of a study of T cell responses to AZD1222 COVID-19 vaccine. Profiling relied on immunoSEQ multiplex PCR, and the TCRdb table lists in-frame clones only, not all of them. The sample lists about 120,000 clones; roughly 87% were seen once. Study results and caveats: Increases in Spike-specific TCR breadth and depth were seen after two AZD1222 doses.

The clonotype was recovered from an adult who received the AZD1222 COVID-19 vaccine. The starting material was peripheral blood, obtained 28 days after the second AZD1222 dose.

DNA for the CDR3: TGTGCCAGCAGCGTAGTCCCCACAGGGGGCAATTCGGAGACCCAGTACTTC. Amino acid sequence: CASSVVPTGGNSETQYF. The V gene is TRBV9, the J gene TRBJ2-5; 9 positions match TRBD1. This CDR3 has 17 residues. Germline V gene lookup returns CDR1 SGDLS and CDR2 YYNGEE. Trimming took 0 bases from V and 5 from J; bases not matched to a gene: 11.